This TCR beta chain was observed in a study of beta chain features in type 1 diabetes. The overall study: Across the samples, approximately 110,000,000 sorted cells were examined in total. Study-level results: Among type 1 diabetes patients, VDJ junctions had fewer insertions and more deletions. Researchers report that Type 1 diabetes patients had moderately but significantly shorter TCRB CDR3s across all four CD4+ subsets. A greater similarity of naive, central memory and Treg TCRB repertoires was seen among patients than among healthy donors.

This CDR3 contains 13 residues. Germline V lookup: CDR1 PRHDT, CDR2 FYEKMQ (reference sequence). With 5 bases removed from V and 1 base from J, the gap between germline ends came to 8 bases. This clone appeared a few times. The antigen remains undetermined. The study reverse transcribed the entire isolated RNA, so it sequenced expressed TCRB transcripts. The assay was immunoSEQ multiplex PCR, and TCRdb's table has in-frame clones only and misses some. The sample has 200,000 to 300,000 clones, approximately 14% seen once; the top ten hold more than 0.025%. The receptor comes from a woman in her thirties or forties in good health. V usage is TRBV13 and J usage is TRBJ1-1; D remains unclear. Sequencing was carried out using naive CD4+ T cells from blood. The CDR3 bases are TGTGCCAGCAGCGCCCGGGGGAACACTGAAGCTTTCTTT. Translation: CASSARGNTEAFF.